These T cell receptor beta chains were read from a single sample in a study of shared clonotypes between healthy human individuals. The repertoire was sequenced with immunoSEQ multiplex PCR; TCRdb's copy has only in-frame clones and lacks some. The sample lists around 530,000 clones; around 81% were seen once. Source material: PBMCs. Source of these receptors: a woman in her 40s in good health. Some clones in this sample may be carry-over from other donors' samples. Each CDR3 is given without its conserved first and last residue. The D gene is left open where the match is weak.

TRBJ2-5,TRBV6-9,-,ASSLRVGAEETQY
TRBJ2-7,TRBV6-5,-,ASSYSGVGYEQY
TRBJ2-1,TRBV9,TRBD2,ASSRLAGGSNEQF
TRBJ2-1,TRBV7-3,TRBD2,ASSLTSGNNEQF
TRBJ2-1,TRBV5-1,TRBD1,ASSPGQGTYNEQF
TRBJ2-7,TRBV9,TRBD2,ASSVEVAGGREQY
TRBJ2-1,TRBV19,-,ASSRDDSSYNEQF
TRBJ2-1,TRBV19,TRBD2,ASISKGAGGNSYNEQF
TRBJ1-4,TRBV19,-,ASNPQGHIGEKLF
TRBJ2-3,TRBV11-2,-,ASSLGGRETDTQY
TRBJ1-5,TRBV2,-,ASSGLETQNQPQH
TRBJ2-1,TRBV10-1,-,ASSESPLASYNEQF
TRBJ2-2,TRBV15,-,ATSRDRKGTGELF
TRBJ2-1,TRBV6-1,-,ASSVEPSAYNEQF
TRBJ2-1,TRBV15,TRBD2,ATSRGADLAGGPGSSYNEQF
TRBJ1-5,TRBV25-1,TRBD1,ASSRDRGQPQH
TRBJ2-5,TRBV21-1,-,ASSTTTDQETQY
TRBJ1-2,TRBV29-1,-,SVGGYT
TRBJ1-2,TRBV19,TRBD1,ASLGQGKIYGYT
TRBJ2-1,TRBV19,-,ASSIAFRDNEQF
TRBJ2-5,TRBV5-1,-,ASSLEPNQETQY